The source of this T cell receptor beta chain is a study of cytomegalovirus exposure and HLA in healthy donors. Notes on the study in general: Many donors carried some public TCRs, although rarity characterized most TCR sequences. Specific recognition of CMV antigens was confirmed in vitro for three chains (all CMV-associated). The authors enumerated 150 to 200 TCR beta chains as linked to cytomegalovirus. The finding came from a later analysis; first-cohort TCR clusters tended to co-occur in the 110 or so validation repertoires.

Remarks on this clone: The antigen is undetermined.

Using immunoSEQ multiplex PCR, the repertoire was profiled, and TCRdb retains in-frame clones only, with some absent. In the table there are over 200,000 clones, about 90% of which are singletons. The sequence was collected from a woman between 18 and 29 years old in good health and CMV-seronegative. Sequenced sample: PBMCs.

The CDR3 here is CASSIKNTEAFF. CDR3 bases: TGTGCCAGCAGCATAAAGAACACTGAAGCTTTCTTT. This chain links TRBV7-2 with TRBJ1-1; D not certain. Germline CDR1 reads SGHTA; CDR2 reads FQGNSA. Between the trimmed V and J ends, which lost 5 bases and 1 base, there was a span of 5 bases. The CDR3 sequence is 12 residues long.